This T cell receptor (beta chain) was sequenced during a study of T cells after posttransplantation cyclophosphamide. Whole-study results and caveats: TRB clonality was highly associated with recipient CMV seropositivity and reactivation. Skin or GI-infiltrating T cells shared few TRB sequences with blood. Donor-recipient repertoire similarity was low at 1-2 months, rising over year one.

Sampled 1 year posttransplant, controls received myeloablative marrow transplants, methotrexate and a calcineurin inhibitor. Looked up from germline, CDR1 is SGHNT and CDR2 is YYREEE (reference sequence). The CDR3 is 11 amino acids. The V and J ends lost 7 bases and 4 bases respectively, with 9 bases between them. Sequencing was performed with immunoSEQ multiplex PCR; in TCRdb, only in-frame clones are kept and a portion is missing. In the table there are roughly 21,000 clones, just over 85% of which are singletons. Concerning this clone itself: Its antigen is not known.

This sequence joins TRBV5-4 and TRBJ2-7; maybe TRBD1 (5 bases). This sequence originates from a female patient under 45 who received an allogeneic stem cell transplant from an unrelated donor, was CMV-positive, and had acute and chronic GVHD. The graft donor may account for some of the T cells. The sample was PBMCs, taken roughly a year after allogeneic stem cell transplant with calcineurin inhibitor and methotrexate. DNA for the CDR3: TGTGCCAGCTCCGGACAATACGAGCAGTACTTC. Translation gives CASSGQYEQYF.